This TCR beta chain stems from a study of response to subunit inactivated influenza vaccine. General study results and limits: The authors suggested that few new T cells are recruited per seasonal influenza vaccination.

CDR1 is MDHEN, CDR2 SYDVKM, per germline. CDR3 length equals 17 residues. Trimming cost V 6 bases and J 0 bases, with 15 bases left between them. One entry per CDR3 protein, called by TCRdb with MiXCR from the RT-PCR reads. Among 500,000 to 750,000 distinct CDR3 sequences listed, less than 15% were seen once. This clonotype was seen just once. Antigen unknown. This chain uses TRBV28 with TRBJ2-6; weak D call: TRBD1 (5 bases). This clonotype was sampled from a man aged 50 to 59 who received an inactivated influenza vaccine. The source material was PBMCs from blood, sampled less than 13 days after vaccination. The CDR3 sequence: CASRPDSAFSGANVLTF. The CDR3 DNA sequence: TGTGCCAGCAGACCTGACAGTGCCTTCTCTGGGGCCAACGTCCTGACTTTC.